This is a list of T cell receptor beta chains from one sample in a study of cytomegalovirus exposure and HLA in healthy donors. Measured with immunoSEQ multiplex PCR; TCRdb has only the in-frame clones, and not every one. The top ten hold roughly 2% of the sample, which has around 30,000 clones, 40% to 50% seen once. Specimen: PBMCs. All receptors derive from a woman aged 45-65 years in good health and CMV-seronegative. CDR3s include the opening cysteine and the closing phenylalanine or tryptophan. D genes are given only for firm matches. A row's size may be missing; if present it is once, few, many or a size class.

d_gene: TRBD2
abundance: NA
j_gene: TRBJ2-5
v_gene: TRBV7-9
CDR3aa: CASSTASGEETQYF
CDR3nt: TGTGCCAGCAGCACCGCTAGCGGAGAAGAGACCCAGTACTTC

d_gene: TRBD1
abundance: few
j_gene: TRBJ1-2
v_gene: TRBV19
CDR3aa: CASTLLDRGGYGYTF
CDR3nt: TGTGCCAGTACCCTACTAGACAGGGGCGGCTATGGCTACACCTTC

d_gene: NA
abundance: few
j_gene: TRBJ1-4
v_gene: TRBV30
CDR3aa: CAWRAEGATNEKLFF
CDR3nt: TGTGCCTGGAGGGCTGAGGGGGCAACTAATGAAAAACTGTTTTTT

d_gene: NA
abundance: NA
j_gene: TRBJ1-4
v_gene: TRBV2
CDR3aa: CASSGGAGTNEKLFF
CDR3nt: TGTGCCAGCTCGGGGGGGGCAGGAACTAATGAAAAACTGTTTTTT

d_gene: TRBD2
abundance: NA
j_gene: TRBJ2-3
v_gene: TRBV5-4
CDR3aa: CASSPGLAGTRGTDTQYF
CDR3nt: TGTGCCAGCAGCCCTGGACTAGCGGGGACCCGGGGCACAGATACGCAGTATTTT

d_gene: TRBD2
abundance: NA
j_gene: TRBJ2-5
v_gene: TRBV7-6
CDR3aa: CASSPRTSGGNHQETQYF
CDR3nt: TGTGCCAGCAGCCCGCGGACTAGCGGGGGGAACCACCAAGAGACCCAGTACTTC

d_gene: TRBD1
abundance: NA
j_gene: TRBJ1-2
v_gene: TRBV10-3
CDR3aa: CAIKPGQADGYTF
CDR3nt: TGTGCCATCAAACCGGGACAGGCAGATGGCTACACCTTC

d_gene: TRBD2
abundance: few
j_gene: TRBJ2-2
v_gene: TRBV27
CDR3aa: CASSALAPGELFF
CDR3nt: TGTGCCAGCAGCGCACTAGCGCCCGGGGAGCTGTTTTTT

d_gene: TRBD1
abundance: NA
j_gene: TRBJ2-7
v_gene: TRBV10-3
CDR3aa: CAISPGGRVLYEQYF
CDR3nt: TGTGCCATCAGTCCAGGGGGCCGGGTCCTCTACGAGCAGTACTTC

d_gene: NA
abundance: few
j_gene: TRBJ2-5
v_gene: TRBV5-4
CDR3aa: CASSLEPVSETQYF
CDR3nt: TGTGCCAGCAGCTTGGAGCCGGTCTCAGAGACCCAGTACTTC

d_gene: TRBD1
abundance: NA
j_gene: TRBJ1-1
v_gene: TRBV30
CDR3aa: CASGQATEAFF
CDR3nt: TGTGCCTCCGGACAGGCCACTGAAGCTTTCTTT

d_gene: TRBD1
abundance: few
j_gene: TRBJ2-7
v_gene: TRBV20-1
CDR3aa: CSAQGAPEQYF
CDR3nt: TGCAGTGCACAGGGGGCGCCTGAGCAGTACTTC

d_gene: TRBD1
abundance: NA
j_gene: TRBJ2-7
v_gene: TRBV2
CDR3aa: CASSAGTGPYEQYF
CDR3nt: TGTGCCAGCAGTGCCGGGACAGGGCCCTACGAGCAGTACTTC

d_gene: TRBD2
abundance: few
j_gene: TRBJ2-7
v_gene: TRBV7-2
CDR3aa: CASLGTSPDEQYF
CDR3nt: TGTGCCAGCCTAGGGACTAGCCCTGACGAGCAGTACTTC

d_gene: TRBD1
abundance: NA
j_gene: TRBJ1-1
v_gene: TRBV7-8
CDR3aa: CASTAAGGKTEAFF
CDR3nt: TGTGCCAGCACCGCCGCAGGGGGGAAAACTGAAGCTTTCTTT

d_gene: TRBD2
abundance: NA
j_gene: TRBJ2-1
v_gene: TRBV5-1
CDR3aa: CASSLRGTSGGTYNEQFF
CDR3nt: TGCGCCAGCAGCTTGAGGGGTACTAGCGGGGGGACCTACAATGAGCAGTTCTTC

d_gene: NA
abundance: few
j_gene: TRBJ1-2
v_gene: TRBV30
CDR3aa: CAWSRTGAQPHYGYTF
CDR3nt: TGTGCCTGGAGTCGCACAGGAGCACAACCCCACTATGGCTACACCTTC

d_gene: TRBD1
abundance: few
j_gene: TRBJ1-2
v_gene: TRBV5-1
CDR3aa: CASSPGQGRIGYTF
CDR3nt: TGCGCCAGCAGCCCGGGACAGGGCCGAATCGGCTACACCTTC

d_gene: NA
abundance: NA
j_gene: TRBJ2-7
v_gene: TRBV5-8
CDR3aa: CASSFESTGFFGEQYF
CDR3nt: TGTGCCAGCAGCTTCGAGAGCACAGGGTTCTTTGGGGAGCAGTACTTC

d_gene: NA
abundance: few
j_gene: TRBJ2-7
v_gene: TRBV7-8
CDR3aa: CASSSQGGYVYEQYF
CDR3nt: TGTGCCAGCAGCTCTCAGGGTGGTTATGTCTACGAGCAGTACTTC

d_gene: TRBD1
abundance: NA
j_gene: TRBJ1-1
v_gene: TRBV2
CDR3aa: CASSARQGSTEAFF
CDR3nt: TGTGCCAGCAGTGCCCGACAGGGTAGCACTGAAGCTTTCTTT

d_gene: TRBD1
abundance: NA
j_gene: TRBJ1-1
v_gene: TRBV19
CDR3aa: CASSMDRGRTEAFF
CDR3nt: TGTGCCAGTAGTATGGACAGGGGGCGGACTGAAGCTTTCTTT

d_gene: NA
abundance: NA
j_gene: TRBJ2-3
v_gene: TRBV7-3
CDR3aa: CASSLIGSSTDTQYF
CDR3nt: TGTGCCAGCAGCTTAATCGGTTCTAGCACAGATACGCAGTATTTT

d_gene: TRBD1
abundance: NA
j_gene: TRBJ2-7
v_gene: TRBV15
CDR3aa: CATSRAGDRAYEQYF
CDR3nt: TGTGCCACCAGCAGAGCTGGGGACAGGGCCTACGAGCAGTACTTC

d_gene: NA
abundance: NA
j_gene: TRBJ1-6
v_gene: TRBV10-3
CDR3aa: CAISESGADSPLHF
CDR3nt: TGTGCCATCAGTGAATCAGGGGCCGATTCACCCCTCCACTTT

d_gene: TRBD2
abundance: NA
j_gene: TRBJ2-5
v_gene: TRBV27
CDR3aa: CASSPPGLAEQETQYF
CDR3nt: TGTGCCAGCAGTCCACCGGGACTAGCGGAACAAGAGACCCAGTACTTC